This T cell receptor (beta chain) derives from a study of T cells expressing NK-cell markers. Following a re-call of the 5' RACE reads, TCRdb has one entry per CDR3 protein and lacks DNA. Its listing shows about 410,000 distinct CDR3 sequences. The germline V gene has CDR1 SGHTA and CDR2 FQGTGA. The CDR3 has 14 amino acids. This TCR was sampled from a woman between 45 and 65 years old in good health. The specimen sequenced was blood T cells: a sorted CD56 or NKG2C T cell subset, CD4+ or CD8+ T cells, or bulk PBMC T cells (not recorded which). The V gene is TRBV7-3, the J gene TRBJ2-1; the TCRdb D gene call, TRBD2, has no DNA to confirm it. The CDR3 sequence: CASSLGTSKNEQFF. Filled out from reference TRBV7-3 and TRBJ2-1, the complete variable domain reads GAGVSQTPSNKVTEKGKYVELRCDPISGHTALYWYRQSLGQGPEFLIYFQGTGAADDSGLPNDRFFAVRPEGSVSTLKIQRTERGDSAVYLCASSLGTSKNEQFFGPGTRLTVL.